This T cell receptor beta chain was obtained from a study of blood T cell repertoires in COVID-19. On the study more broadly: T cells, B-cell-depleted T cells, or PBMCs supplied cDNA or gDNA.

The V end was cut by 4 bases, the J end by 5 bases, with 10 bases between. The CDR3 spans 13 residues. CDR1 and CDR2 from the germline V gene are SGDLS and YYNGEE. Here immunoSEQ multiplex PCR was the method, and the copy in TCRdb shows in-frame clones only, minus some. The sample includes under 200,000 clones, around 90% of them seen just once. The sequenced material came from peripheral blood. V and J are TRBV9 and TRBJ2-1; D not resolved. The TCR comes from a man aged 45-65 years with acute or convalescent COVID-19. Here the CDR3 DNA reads TGTGCCAGCAGCCCACCCCAGGACAATGAGCAGTTCTTC. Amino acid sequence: CASSPPQDNEQFF.